These 14 T cell receptor beta chains were sequenced from one sample in a study of vaccination and CD4 T cells after COVID-19. These receptors' targets are unknown. Cultured CD4+ T-cell DNA underwent Oncomine TCR Beta short-read sequencing. TCRdb reprocessed the PCR reads with MiXCR, giving one entry per CDR3 protein. Here the sample spans over 10,000 distinct CDR3 sequences, approximately 76% being singletons. Specified treatment: roughly 10-day PBMC culture with coronavirus spike peptide pools or control peptides (ViraFEST assay). Sequenced sample: CD4+ T cells from blood, cultured in vitro. These receptors all come from a human donor who had recovered from COVID-19.

V gene TRBV15 combines with J gene TRBJ2-1; perhaps D is TRBD1 or TRBD2 (6 bases each). Germline CDR1 is LNHNV and CDR2 is YYDKDF (reference sequence). The CDR3 has 15 residues. The ends were cut back, 7 bases at V and 4 bases at J, with 17 bases in the middle. Here the CDR3 reads CATTSGAGVYNEQFF. DNA for the CDR3: TGTGCCACCACCTCGGGGGCGGGCGTTTACAATGAGCAGTTCTTC.

The V call is TRBV20-1, the J call TRBJ1-5, with 7 bases aligning to TRBD1. The germline V gene encodes CDR1 DFQATT and CDR2 SNEGSKA (reference sequence). This CDR3 is built from 14 residues. The V gene end was trimmed by 6 bases and the J gene end by 1 base; junction bases not matched to a gene: 6. For the CDR3, the DNA is TGCAGTGCCTTTTCGGACAGGAGCAATCAGCCCCAGCATTTT. Its translation is CSAFSDRSNQPQHF.

CDR3 nucleotides: TGTGCCAGCAGCTTAGCGGTCCCGGGAGGCGAGCAGTACTTC. Protein: CASSLAVPGGEQYF. The chain couples TRBV7-2 to TRBJ2-7, with 7 bases that match TRBD2. The V gene end was trimmed by 0 bases and the J gene end by 6 bases; junction bases not matched to a gene: 5. CDR1 is SGHTA, CDR2 FQGNSA, per germline. This CDR3 is built from 14 residues.

The rearrangement uses TRBV7-2 and TRBJ1-1; tentatively, D is TRBD1 (5 bases). Germline-derived CDR1 and CDR2 are SGHTA and FQGNSA. The V end lost 1 base, the J end lost 1 base, and 10 bases lay between the germline ends. The CDR3 spans 15 residues. CDR3 residues: CASSLVQGSNTEAFF. In DNA, the CDR3 is TGTGCCAGCAGCTTAGTTCAGGGTTCGAACACTGAAGCTTTCTTT.

The CDR3 loop is CASSRDRGEKLFF. The CDR3 DNA sequence: TGCGCCAGCAGCCGGGACAGGGGCGAAAAACTGTTTTTT. The V and J genes are TRBV4-3 and TRBJ1-4; 10 bases agree with TRBD1. Germline CDR1 LGHNA, CDR2 YSLEER. The CDR3 is 13 amino acids. V was clipped by 4 bases and J by 8 bases; unmatched bases: 1.

This clonotype has a single count. The rearrangement uses TRBV7-2 and TRBJ2-6; a weak D match, TRBD2 (5 bases). This CDR3 comprises 18 residues. The ends were cut back, 5 bases at V and 0 bases at J, with 17 bases in the middle. Germline lookup yields CDR1 SGHTA and CDR2 FQGNSA. CDR3 residues: CASSTSGSANSGANVLTF. The CDR3 nucleotides read TGTGCCAGCAGCACTAGTGGTTCGGCTAACTCTGGGGCCAACGTCCTGACTTTC.

The chain couples TRBV28 to TRBJ1-1; the D gene is possibly TRBD1 (5 bases). Germline lookup yields CDR1 MDHEN and CDR2 SYDVKM. Trimming shortened V by 6 bases and J by 11 bases, and 22 bases separated the two germline ends. This CDR3 has 14 amino acids. CDR3 sequence: CASSRTLTVYAAFF. CDR3 DNA sequence: TGTGCCAGCAGCCGAACCCTGACAGTGTATGCGGCTTTCTTT.

The chain uses TRBV18 and TRBJ1-5; D is perhaps TRBD1 (5 bases). With 2 bases removed from V and 2 bases from J, the gap between germline ends came to 13 bases. The CDR3 consists of 16 residues. CDR1 is KGHSH, CDR2 LQKENI, per germline. The CDR3 DNA follows: TGTGCCAGCTCACCATGGGGCGGGGAAGGCAATCAGCCCCAGCATTTT. As protein: CASSPWGGEGNQPQHF.

CDR3 DNA sequence: TGTGCCAGCAGTGACCTGGTCGGCAGTGAAGCTTTCTTT. It translates to CASSDLVGSEAFF. This chain links TRBV6-4 with TRBJ1-1; D is undetermined. Trimming cost V 2 bases and J 7 bases, with 11 bases left between them. The CDR3 length is 13 residues. CDR1 is MRHNA and CDR2 is SNTAGT in the germline V gene.

The chain couples TRBV20-1 to TRBJ1-5, with 10 bases fitting TRBD1. The V segment lost 5 bases and the J segment 9 bases; nucleotides outside the gene matches: 10. Germline V lookup: CDR1 DFQATT, CDR2 SNEGSKA (reference sequence). CDR3 size: 14 residues. CDR3 bases: TGCAGTGCTGGCATAGGGGACAGGGGAATGCCCCAGCATTTT. This encodes CSAGIGDRGMPQHF.

The chain has TRBV10-1 and TRBJ2-7, with 9 bases identical to TRBD1. Germline-derived CDR1 and CDR2 are WNHNN and SYGVQD (reference sequence). The length of the CDR3 is 16 residues. V shed 2 bases, J shed 1 base, and the junction held 6 bases outside the gene matches. CDR3 DNA sequence: TGCGCCAGCAGTGAGCCCCCAGGACAGGGGTCCTACGAGCAGTACTTC. Protein product: CASSEPPGQGSYEQYF.

V gene TRBV6-5 combines with J gene TRBJ2-7; D assignment may be TRBD1 or TRBD2 (5 bases each). CDR3 length: 11 amino acids. The germline V gene encodes CDR1 MNHEY and CDR2 SVGAGI. Trimming removed 4 bases at V and 7 bases at J, with 8 bases between. CDR3: CASSSEGEQYF. CDR3 nucleotide sequence: TGTGCCAGCAGTTCCGAGGGGGAGCAGTACTTC.

Comment on this clonotype: A single base separates this from a much larger clone, so it may be a read error. The rearrangement uses TRBV7-1 and TRBJ2-1; the D is unclear. TRBV7-1 is recorded as an ORF, its role being uncertain. This CDR3 comprises 13 residues. V was cut by 5 bases and J by 3 bases, with 8 bases left in between. CDR3 amino acids: CASSDCLYNEQFF. As DNA, the CDR3 is TGTGCCAGCAGCGACTGCCTCTACAATGAGCAGTTCTTC.

V and J are TRBV27 and TRBJ1-6; 10 bases match TRBD1. The CDR3 extends over 16 amino acids. Germline V gene sequence: CDR1 MNHEY, CDR2 SMNVEV (reference sequence). V lost 5 bases, J lost 7 bases, and 8 bases stayed unmatched. CDR3 nucleotides: TGTGCCAGCAGTCCCCGACAGGGGGCTGGGAATTCACCCCTCCACTTT. This gives the protein CASSPRQGAGNSPLHF.